These T cell receptor beta chains were read from a single sample in a study of T cells in Graves' hyperthyroidism and ophthalmopathy. TCRdb used MiXCR to reprocess the multiplex PCR reads, holding one entry per CDR3 protein. The sample contains about 350,000 distinct CDR3 sequences, 15% to 20% of which appear only once. Sequences were obtained from blood. The receptors were sampled from a woman in her late teens or twenties with Graves' hyperthyroidism. The CDR3 runs from the conserved cysteine through the conserved F or W. D genes are given only for firm matches. Rows give clone size only sometimes, using once, few, many, or a class for an expanded clone.

V	size	J	D	CDR3	DNA
TRBV7-9	-	TRBJ2-7	TRBD1	CASSPDRGLFDEQYF	TGTGCCAGCAGCCCGGACAGGGGGCTTTTCGACGAGCAGTACTTC
TRBV10-1	-	TRBJ2-5	-	CASSESGGVGQETQYF	TGCGCCAGCAGTGAGTCAGGGGGAGTAGGGCAAGAGACCCAGTACTTC
TRBV20-1	many	TRBJ1-1	-	CIAGQGRSTEAFF	TGCATTGCGGGCCAGGGGCGGAGCACTGAAGCTTTCTTT
TRBV28	-	TRBJ2-6	-	CASSSIGVGANVLTF	TGTGCCAGCAGTTCAATAGGGGTTGGGGCCAACGTCCTGACTTTC
TRBV12-3/TRBV12-4	-	TRBJ2-5	TRBD1	CASRQQGARTQYF	TGTGCCAGCCGCCAACAGGGGGCACGGACCCAGTACTTC
TRBV7-9	many	TRBJ1-2	TRBD1	CASSNDRVGYTF	TGTGCCAGCAGCAACGACAGGGTTGGCTACACCTTC
TRBV5-5	few	TRBJ1-5	-	CASSWNAGGSQPQHF	TGTGCCAGCAGCTGGAACGCTGGGGGGAGTCAGCCCCAGCATTTT
TRBV6-5	-	TRBJ1-3	-	CASSFLGDSSGNTIYF	TGTGCCAGCAGTTTTTTAGGAGATTCCTCTGGAAACACCATATATTTT
TRBV29-1	many	TRBJ1-1	-	CSAPATSTEAFF	TGCAGCGCCCCGGCCACGAGCACTGAAGCTTTCTTT
TRBV7-9	many	TRBJ1-5	-	CASITTLIRPQHF	TGTGCCAGCATCACAACACTAATCAGGCCCCAGCATTTT
TRBV7-9	many	TRBJ1-2	-	CASSLAGGPYGYTF	TGTGCCAGCAGCTTAGCCGGGGGCCCCTATGGCTACACCTTC
TRBV5-1	many	TRBJ1-2	TRBD1	CASSLGGELYGYTF	TGCGCCAGCAGCTTAGGGGGCGAACTCTATGGCTACACCTTC
TRBV7-2	many	TRBJ2-7	-	CASSFTHGLGEQYF	TGTGCCAGCAGCTTTACCCACGGCCTCGGCGAGCAGTACTTC
TRBV15	many	TRBJ1-5	-	CATSKGSNQPQHF	TGTGCCACCAGCAAGGGAAGCAATCAGCCCCAGCATTTT
TRBV29-1	many	TRBJ2-5	-	CSVEGARDQETQYF	TGCAGCGTTGAAGGGGCAAGGGACCAAGAGACCCAGTACTTC
TRBV19	many	TRBJ1-5	-	CASSISGYQPQHF	TGTGCCAGTAGTATTAGTGGGTATCAGCCCCAGCATTTT
TRBV2	many	TRBJ2-7	TRBD2	CASSDIAGYEQYF	TGTGCCAGCAGTGACATAGCGGGCTACGAGCAGTACTTC
TRBV9	-	TRBJ2-7	TRBD2	CASSGAGASGFSYEQYF	TGTGCCAGCAGCGGGGCCGGGGCTAGCGGGTTCTCCTACGAGCAGTACTTC
TRBV7-9	few	TRBJ2-2	TRBD1	CASSVGQGQLGELFF	TGTGCCAGCAGCGTGGGACAGGGGCAGCTCGGGGAGCTGTTTTTT
TRBV20-1	many	TRBJ1-1	-	CSARGTALNTEAFF	TGCAGTGCTAGAGGGACTGCCTTGAACACTGAAGCTTTCTTT
TRBV20-1	-	TRBJ2-2	-	CSARVGQSRTGELFF	TGCAGTGCTAGAGTCGGACAGTCGCGGACCGGGGAGCTGTTTTTT
TRBV5-1	many	TRBJ2-4	-	CASSVTGNLNIQYF	TGCGCCAGCAGTGTAACAGGGAATCTAAACATTCAGTACTTC
TRBV7-3	many	TRBJ2-5	TRBD2	CASSLVAGEATQYF	TGTGCCAGCAGCTTAGTAGCGGGGGAGGCGACCCAGTACTTC
TRBV7-3	-	TRBJ2-3	-	CASSLGWADTQYF	TGTGCCAGCAGCTTAGGATGGGCAGATACGCAGTATTTT
TRBV6-2/TRBV6-3	-	TRBJ1-2	TRBD1	CASTQTGGNYGYTF	TGTGCCAGCACCCAGACAGGGGGTAACTATGGCTACACCTTC
TRBV29-1	-	TRBJ2-5	TRBD2	CSVRHLLAGPKTQYF	TGCAGCGTTCGACACCTGCTAGCGGGCCCGAAGACCCAGTACTTC
TRBV4-1	many	TRBJ1-2	-	CASSQPFRKPNYGYTF	TGCGCCAGCAGCCAACCGTTCAGGAAACCTAACTATGGCTACACCTTC
TRBV20-1	-	TRBJ2-7	-	CSAKRQVGYEQYF	TGCAGTGCTAAGCGACAGGTCGGGTACGAGCAGTACTTC
TRBV11-2	many	TRBJ1-1	-	CASRMYGVATEAFF	TGTGCCAGCAGGATGTATGGTGTGGCCACTGAAGCTTTCTTT
TRBV20-1	many	TRBJ2-7	-	CSAGGTQTYEQYF	TGCAGTGCTGGGGGGACGCAGACCTACGAGCAGTACTTC
TRBV20-1	-	TRBJ2-5	-	CSAIRIGGPQETQYF	TGCAGTGCTATACGGATCGGGGGACCACAAGAGACCCAGTACTTC
TRBV4-3	many	TRBJ1-5	-	CASSQMPPSKGAYSNQPQHF	TGCGCCAGCAGCCAAATGCCCCCCTCCAAAGGGGCATATAGCAATCAGCCCCAGCATTTT
TRBV6-1	many	TRBJ2-5	TRBD2	CASSLSRLAGKETQYF	TGTGCCAGCAGTCTCTCTCGACTAGCGGGGAAGGAGACCCAGTACTTC
TRBV10-3	many	TRBJ2-6	-	CAISDTGGANVLTF	TGTGCCATCAGTGATACGGGGGGGGCCAACGTCCTGACTTTC
TRBV6-1	many	TRBJ2-6	-	CASSEREGNPSGANVLTF	TGTGCCAGCAGTGAACGGGAAGGAAACCCCTCTGGGGCCAACGTCCTGACTTTC
TRBV6-5	-	TRBJ1-1	-	CASSYSLSATEAFF	TGTGCCAGCAGTTACTCGCTCAGCGCCACTGAAGCTTTCTTT
TRBV4-1	-	TRBJ1-2	-	CASSPRATNYGYTF	TGCGCCAGCAGCCCCCGTGCAACTAACTATGGCTACACCTTC
TRBV7-2	-	TRBJ2-5	-	CASSLPGRRETQYF	TGTGCCAGCAGCTTACCGGGGCGCCGGGAGACCCAGTACTTC
TRBV20-1	many	TRBJ1-5	-	CSARWTGGDQPQHF	TGCAGTGCTAGATGGACTGGCGGGGATCAGCCCCAGCATTTT
TRBV4-1	many	TRBJ1-1	-	CASSPAFRQEEAFF	TGCGCCAGCAGCCCCGCTTTTCGACAGGAGGAAGCTTTCTTT
TRBV6-5	many	TRBJ2-6	-	CASSYPISGANVLTF	TGTGCCAGCAGTTACCCCATCTCTGGGGCCAACGTCCTGACTTTC
TRBV11-2	many	TRBJ1-1	TRBD1	CASSLSQGVTEAFF	TGTGCCAGCAGCTTGAGTCAGGGGGTCACTGAAGCTTTCTTT
TRBV19	many	TRBJ1-1	-	CASTQFAQTPGEAFF	TGTGCCAGTACCCAATTTGCCCAGACCCCCGGTGAAGCTTTCTTT
TRBV7-8	-	TRBJ2-7	-	CASSLYIYEQYF	TGTGCCAGCAGCTTATATATCTACGAGCAGTACTTC
TRBV11-1	-	TRBJ2-7	TRBD1	CASSVAGTGRAYEQYF	TGTGCCAGCAGCGTCGCCGGGACAGGGCGCGCCTACGAGCAGTACTTC
TRBV6-1	-	TRBJ2-4	-	CASRTTLAKNIQYF	TGTGCCAGCAGGACGACGCTAGCCAAAAACATTCAGTACTTT
TRBV6-5	-	TRBJ1-1	-	CASSYLNDLNTEAFF	TGTGCCAGCAGTTACCTGAATGATCTTAACACTGAAGCTTTCTTT
TRBV9	-	TRBJ1-1	-	CASSVGGELRTEAFF	TGTGCCAGCAGCGTAGGAGGGGAATTGCGGACTGAAGCTTTCTTT
TRBV19	many	TRBJ1-5	-	CASSIDLASNQPQHF	TGTGCCAGTAGTATAGATCTTGCTAGCAATCAGCCCCAGCATTTT
TRBV6-1	many	TRBJ2-7	-	CASSALQDYYEQYF	TGTGCCAGCAGTGCCTTACAGGACTACTACGAGCAGTACTTC